This TCR beta chain was documented in a study of cytomegalovirus exposure and HLA in healthy donors. As to this clone: No antigen is known for it.

The PCR was carried out with 60 Vbeta primers and 13 Jbeta primers. In the study's own analysis: In a later analysis, of 70 million to 85 million unique beta chains, some 10 million appeared in at least two donors. Produced via immunoSEQ multiplex PCR; TCRdb's table is partial and in-frame only. V, J and clone size are those of that table, while D and trimming were read from the DNA. The sample lists 150,000 to 180,000 clones; more than 70% were seen once. Study results and limitations: V- and J-gene trimming of TCR beta was linked (in a later analysis) to a missense DCLRE1C variant.

The length of the CDR3 is 15 residues. CDR1 SNHLY and CDR2 FYNNEI come from the germline V gene. V was clipped by 6 bases and J by 0 bases; unmatched bases: 3. The chain couples TRBV2 to TRBJ2-1; TRBD2 aligns across 9 bases. The clonotype was recovered from a woman aged 35 to 49 in good health and CMV-seropositive. Sequencing was performed on PBMCs. This chain's CDR3 is CASRRLADSYNEQFF. CDR3 nucleotides: TGTGCCAGCAGGCGACTAGCGGACTCCTACAATGAGCAGTTCTTC. Looking up the rest from reference TRBV2 and TRBJ2-1 gives the full variable domain: EPEVTQTPSHQVTQMGQEVILRCVPISNHLYFYWYRQILGQKVEFLVSFYNNEISEKSEIFDDQFSVERPDGSNFTLKIRSTKLEDSAMYFCASRRLADSYNEQFFGPGTRLTVL.